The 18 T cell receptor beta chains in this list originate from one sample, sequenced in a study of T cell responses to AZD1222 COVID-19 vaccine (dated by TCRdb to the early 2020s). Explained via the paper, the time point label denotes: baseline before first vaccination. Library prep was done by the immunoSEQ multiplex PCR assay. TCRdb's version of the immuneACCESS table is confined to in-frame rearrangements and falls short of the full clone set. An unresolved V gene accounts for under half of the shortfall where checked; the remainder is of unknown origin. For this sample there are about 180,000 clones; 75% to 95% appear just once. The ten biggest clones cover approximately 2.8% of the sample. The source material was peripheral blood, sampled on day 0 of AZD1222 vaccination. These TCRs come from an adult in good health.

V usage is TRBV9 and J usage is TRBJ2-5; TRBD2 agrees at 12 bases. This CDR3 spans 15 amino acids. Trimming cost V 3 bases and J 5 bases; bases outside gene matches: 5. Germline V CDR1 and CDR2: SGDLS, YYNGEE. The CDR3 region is CASSGTGTSGETQYF. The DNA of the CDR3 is TGTGCCAGCAGCGGGACCGGGACTAGCGGGGAGACCCAGTACTTC.

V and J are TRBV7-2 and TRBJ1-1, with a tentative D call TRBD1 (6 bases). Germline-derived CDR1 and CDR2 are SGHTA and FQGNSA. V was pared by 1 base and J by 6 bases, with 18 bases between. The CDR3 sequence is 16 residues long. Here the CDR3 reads CASSLDPTGNSAEAFF. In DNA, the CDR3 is TGTGCCAGCAGCTTAGACCCTACAGGGAATAGCGCTGAAGCTTTCTTT.

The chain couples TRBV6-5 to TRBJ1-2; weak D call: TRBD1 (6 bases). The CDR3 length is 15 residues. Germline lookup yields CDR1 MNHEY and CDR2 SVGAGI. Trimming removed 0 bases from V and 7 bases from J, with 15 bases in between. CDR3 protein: CASSYSKGGAAGYTF. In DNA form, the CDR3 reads TGTGCCAGCAGTTACTCGAAGGGGGGCGCGGCTGGCTACACCTTC.

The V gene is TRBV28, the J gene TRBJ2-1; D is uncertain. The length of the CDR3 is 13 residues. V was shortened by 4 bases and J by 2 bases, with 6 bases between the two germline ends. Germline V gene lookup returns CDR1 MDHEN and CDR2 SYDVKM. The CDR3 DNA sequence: TGTGCCAGCAGTTCCTACCCCTACAATGAGCAGTTCTTC. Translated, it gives CASSSYPYNEQFF.

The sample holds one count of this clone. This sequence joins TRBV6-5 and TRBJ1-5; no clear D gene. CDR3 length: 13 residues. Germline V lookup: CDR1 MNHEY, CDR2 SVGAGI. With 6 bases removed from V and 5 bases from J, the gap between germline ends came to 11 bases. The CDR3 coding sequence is TGTGCCAGCAGCGCAGTCGAAGATCAGCCCCAGCATTTT. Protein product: CASSAVEDQPQHF.

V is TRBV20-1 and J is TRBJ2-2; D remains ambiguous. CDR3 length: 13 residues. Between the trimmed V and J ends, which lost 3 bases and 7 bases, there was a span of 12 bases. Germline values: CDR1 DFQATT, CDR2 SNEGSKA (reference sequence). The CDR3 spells CSASEGQGGELFF. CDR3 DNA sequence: TGCAGTGCTAGTGAAGGCCAAGGCGGGGAGCTGTTTTTT.

The CDR3 bases are TGTGCCAGCAGCTTATTACGTGGGGGGCATCAAGATACGCAGTATTTT. Encoded protein: CASSLLRGGHQDTQYF. The chain carries TRBV7-6 and TRBJ2-3; D tentatively fits TRBD1 or TRBD2 (6 bases each). Germline CDR1 reads SGHVS; CDR2 reads FNYEAQ. Trimming pared 2 bases from V and 5 bases from J, leaving 17 bases between. The CDR3 runs 16 residues.

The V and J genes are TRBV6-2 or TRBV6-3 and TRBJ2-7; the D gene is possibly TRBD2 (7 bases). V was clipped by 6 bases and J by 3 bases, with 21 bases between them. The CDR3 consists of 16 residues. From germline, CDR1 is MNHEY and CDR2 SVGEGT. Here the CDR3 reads CASSLSWGGLGYEQYF. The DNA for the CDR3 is TGTGCCAGCAGCCTCTCTTGGGGGGGCCTTGGCTACGAGCAGTACTTC.

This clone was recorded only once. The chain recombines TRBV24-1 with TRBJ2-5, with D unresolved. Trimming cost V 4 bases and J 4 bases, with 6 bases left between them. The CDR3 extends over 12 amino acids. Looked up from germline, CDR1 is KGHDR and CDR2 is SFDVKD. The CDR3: CATSDGRETQYF. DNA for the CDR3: TGTGCCACCAGTGACGGAAGAGAGACCCAGTACTTC.

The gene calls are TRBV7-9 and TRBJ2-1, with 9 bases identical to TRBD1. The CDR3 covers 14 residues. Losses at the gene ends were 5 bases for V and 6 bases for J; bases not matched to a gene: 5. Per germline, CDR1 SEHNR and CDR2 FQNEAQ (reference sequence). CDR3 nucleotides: TGTGCCAGCAGCCCCGACAGGGGGTTCAATGAGCAGTTCTTC. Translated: CASSPDRGFNEQFF.

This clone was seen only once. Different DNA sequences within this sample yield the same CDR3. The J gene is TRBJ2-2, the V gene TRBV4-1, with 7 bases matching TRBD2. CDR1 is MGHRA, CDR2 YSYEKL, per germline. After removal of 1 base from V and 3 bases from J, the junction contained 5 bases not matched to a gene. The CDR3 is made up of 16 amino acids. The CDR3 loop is CASSQGSGGDTGELFF. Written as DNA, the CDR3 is TGCGCCAGCAGCCAAGGGAGTGGGGGGGACACCGGGGAGCTGTTTTTT.

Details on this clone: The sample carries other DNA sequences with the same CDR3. This chain's CDR3 is CASSRQGPNTEAFF. The DNA of the CDR3 is TGTGCCAGCAGTAGACAGGGGCCGAACACTGAAGCTTTCTTT. The rearrangement links TRBV6-2 or TRBV6-3 to TRBJ1-1; 8 nucleotides line up with TRBD1. This CDR3 is 14 amino acids long. In germline, CDR1 is MNHEY, CDR2 SVGEGT. V gave up 5 bases and J gave up 1 base; unmatched junction bases: 3.

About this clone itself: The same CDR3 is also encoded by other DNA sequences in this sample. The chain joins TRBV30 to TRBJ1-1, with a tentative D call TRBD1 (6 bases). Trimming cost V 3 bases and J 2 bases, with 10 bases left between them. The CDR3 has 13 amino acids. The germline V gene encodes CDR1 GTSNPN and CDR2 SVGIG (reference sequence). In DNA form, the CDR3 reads TGTGCCTGGAGAGGACAGACTAACACTGAAGCTTTCTTT. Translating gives CAWRGQTNTEAFF.

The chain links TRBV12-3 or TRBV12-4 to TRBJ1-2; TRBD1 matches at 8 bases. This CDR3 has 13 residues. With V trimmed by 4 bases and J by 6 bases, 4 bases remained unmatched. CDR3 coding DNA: TGTGCCAGCAGTTCAGGGGGCGTAAATGGCTACACCTTC. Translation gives CASSSGGVNGYTF.

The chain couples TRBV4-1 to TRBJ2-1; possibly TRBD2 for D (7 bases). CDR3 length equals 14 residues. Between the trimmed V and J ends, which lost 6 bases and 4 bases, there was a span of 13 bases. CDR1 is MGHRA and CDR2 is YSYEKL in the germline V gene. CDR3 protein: CASSKGGDYNEQFF. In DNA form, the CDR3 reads TGCGCCAGCAGTAAGGGGGGGGATTACAATGAGCAGTTCTTC.

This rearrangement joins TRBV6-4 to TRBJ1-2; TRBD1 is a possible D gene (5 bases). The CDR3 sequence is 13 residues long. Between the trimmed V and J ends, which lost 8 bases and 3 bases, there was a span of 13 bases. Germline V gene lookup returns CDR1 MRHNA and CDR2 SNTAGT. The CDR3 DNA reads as TGTGCCAGCGGAAGGGGCGGGGACTATGGCTACACCTTC. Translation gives CASGRGGDYGYTF.

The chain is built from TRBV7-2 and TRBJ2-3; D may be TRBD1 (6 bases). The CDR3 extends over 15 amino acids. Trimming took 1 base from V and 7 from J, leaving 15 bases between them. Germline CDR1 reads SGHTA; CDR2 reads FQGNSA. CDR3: CASSLDTGRRYTQYF. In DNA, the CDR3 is TGTGCCAGCAGCTTAGACACAGGGCGGAGGTATACGCAGTATTTT.

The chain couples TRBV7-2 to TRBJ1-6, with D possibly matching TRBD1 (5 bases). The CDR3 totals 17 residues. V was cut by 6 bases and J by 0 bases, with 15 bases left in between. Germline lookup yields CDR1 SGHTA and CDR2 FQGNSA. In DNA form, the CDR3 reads TGTGCCAGCAGGGCCCCGGGGCAGAGCTCCTATAATTCACCCCTCCACTTT. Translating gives CASRAPGQSSYNSPLHF.